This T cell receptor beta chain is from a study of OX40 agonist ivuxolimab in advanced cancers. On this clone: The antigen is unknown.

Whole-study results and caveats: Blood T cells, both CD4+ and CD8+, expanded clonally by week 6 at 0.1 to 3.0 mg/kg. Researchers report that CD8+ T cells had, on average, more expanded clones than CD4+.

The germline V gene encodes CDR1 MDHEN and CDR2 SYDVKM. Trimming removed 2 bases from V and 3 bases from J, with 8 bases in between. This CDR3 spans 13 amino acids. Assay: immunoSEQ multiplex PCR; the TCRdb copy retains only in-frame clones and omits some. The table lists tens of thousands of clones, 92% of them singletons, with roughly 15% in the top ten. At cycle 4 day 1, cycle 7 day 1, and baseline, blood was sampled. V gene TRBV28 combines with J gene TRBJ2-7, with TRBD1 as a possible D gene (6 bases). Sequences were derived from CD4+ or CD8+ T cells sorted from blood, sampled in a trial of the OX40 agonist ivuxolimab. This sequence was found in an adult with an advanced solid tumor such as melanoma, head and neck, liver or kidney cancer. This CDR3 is CASSLNRVYEQYF. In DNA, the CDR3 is TGTGCCAGCAGTTTAAACAGGGTCTACGAGCAGTACTTC.